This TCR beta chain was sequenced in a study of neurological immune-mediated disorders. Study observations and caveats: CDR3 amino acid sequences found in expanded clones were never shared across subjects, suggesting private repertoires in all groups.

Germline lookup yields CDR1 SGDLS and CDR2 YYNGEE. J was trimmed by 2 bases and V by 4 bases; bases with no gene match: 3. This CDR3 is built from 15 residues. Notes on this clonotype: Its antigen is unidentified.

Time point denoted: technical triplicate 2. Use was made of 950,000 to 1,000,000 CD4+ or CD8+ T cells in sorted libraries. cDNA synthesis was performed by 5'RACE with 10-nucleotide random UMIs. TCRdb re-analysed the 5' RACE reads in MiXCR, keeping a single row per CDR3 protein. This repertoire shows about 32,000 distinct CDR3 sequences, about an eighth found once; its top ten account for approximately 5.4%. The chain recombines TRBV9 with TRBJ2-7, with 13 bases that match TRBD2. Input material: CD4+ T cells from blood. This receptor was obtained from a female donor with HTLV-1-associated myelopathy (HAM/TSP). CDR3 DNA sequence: TGTGCCAGCAGCCCCACTAGCGGGGGGGCCTACGAGCAGTACTTC. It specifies CASSPTSGGAYEQYF.